Sequencing of this T cell receptor beta chain was carried out in a study of blood T cell repertoires in COVID-19 (dated by TCRdb to between 2020 and 2021). Study-wide context: Samples covering the acute and convalescent phases of COVID-19 were provided by collaborators in the United States, Italy and Spain. The prospective study material was composed of cDNA or gDNA derived from T cells, B-cell-depleted T cells, or PBMCs. Deeply sampled blood TCRbeta repertoires from subjects exposed to, actively infected with, or recovered from COVID-19 were included in the dataset. The repertoires were made available in a free public database intended to serve as a resource for research on the immune response to SARS-CoV-2. Samples came from the ongoing ImmuneRACE study (first 160 participants) plus 1,254 subjects from 6 global collaborators. A de-identified subject ID, COVID-19 status, age in years and sex were almost always included in the sample metadata. Where available, HLA class I and class II types were taken from metadata supplied by the sample provider and were not determined by assay-based typing.

Participants in the prospective study were enrolled through a virtual design, were aged 18 to 89 years, and lived in about two dozen United States geographic areas. To assign participants to cohorts, the prospective study relied on clinical history that participants themselves reported in a screening survey and a study questionnaire. Recovered participants in ImmuneRACE Cohort 3 were defined by two consecutive negative NP/OP PCR tests, clearance by a healthcare professional, or resolution of symptoms. Each participant in the prospective study had whole blood, serum and a nasopharyngeal or oropharyngeal swab collected by mobile phlebotomists. Prospective study participants could optionally give additional blood draws and questionnaires over an approximately 2-month period. Before DNA extraction, blood samples from the prospective study were shipped at room temperature or frozen. The CDR1 and CDR2 encoded by the germline V gene are SGHNT and YENEEA. V trim: 5 bases; J trim: 4 bases; unmatched bases: 5. The CDR3 numbers 14 residues from cysteine through phenylalanine. The entry retains the CDR3 DNA only, 42 bases that are in frame from base 1.

On this clone: The antigen it binds to is not known. Base qualities are not provided; no much larger clone lies one nucleotide away.

Findings and caveats that apply to the study as a whole: The amount of clinical and demographic metadata varied by source and participant and was provided uncurated.

TCRbeta CDR3 regions were amplified from genomic DNA by means of the immunoSEQ Assay, a bias-controlled multiplex PCR. The original methods were these. Within the assay, amplification of reference gene primers was used to estimate how many nucleated cells each sample contained. To quantify the absolute abundance of each unique TCRbeta CDR3 rearrangement, sequence reads were collapsed and filtered. Productive Simpson clonality was computed per sample as the square root of Simpson's diversity index over productive rearrangements. In its TCRdb copy, this immuneACCESS table keeps in-frame sequences only and misses some clones. Where compared with another copy, unresolved V genes explain less than half of these, and the others have no known cause. V and J calls and clone size come straight from that table; D and trimming were deduced from the DNA. Within this sample are about 230,000 clones, with less than 85% of them counted one time only. The top ten constitute around 1.8% of the sample.

This clonotype was obtained from a man in his 60s who had recovered from COVID-19. The sequence joins TRBV11-3 to TRBJ2-5, with 9 junctional bases fitting TRBD1. Input material: PBMCs or T cells enriched from blood (not recorded which). The CDR3 protein: CASSPTGGLETQYF. In nucleotides, the sequence is TGTGCCAGCAGCCCAACAGGGGGCTTAGAGACCCAGTACTTC.